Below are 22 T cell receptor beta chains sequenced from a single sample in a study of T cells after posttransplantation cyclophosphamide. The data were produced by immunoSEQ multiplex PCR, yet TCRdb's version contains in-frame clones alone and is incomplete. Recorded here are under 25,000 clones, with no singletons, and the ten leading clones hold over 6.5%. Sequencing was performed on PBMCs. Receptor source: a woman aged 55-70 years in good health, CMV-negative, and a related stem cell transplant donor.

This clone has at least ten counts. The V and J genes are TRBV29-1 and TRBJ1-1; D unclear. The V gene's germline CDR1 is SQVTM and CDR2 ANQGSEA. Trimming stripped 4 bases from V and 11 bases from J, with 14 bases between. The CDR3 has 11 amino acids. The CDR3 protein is CSVGSHPSAFF. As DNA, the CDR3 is TGCAGCGTTGGTAGTCACCCGTCCGCTTTCTTT. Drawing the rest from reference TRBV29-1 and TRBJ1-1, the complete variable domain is SAVISQKPSRDICQRGTSLTIQCQVDSQVTMMFWYRQQPGQSLTLIATANQGSEATYESGFVIDKFPISRPNLTFSTLTVSNMSPEDSSIYLCSVGSHPSAFFGQGTRLTVV.

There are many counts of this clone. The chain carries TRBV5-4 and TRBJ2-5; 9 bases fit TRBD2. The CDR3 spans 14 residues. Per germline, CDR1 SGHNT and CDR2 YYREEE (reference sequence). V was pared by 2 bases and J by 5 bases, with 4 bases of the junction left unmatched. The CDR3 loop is CASSLGSGRETQYF. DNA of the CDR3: TGTGCCAGCAGCTTAGGGAGCGGGAGGGAGACCCAGTACTTC.

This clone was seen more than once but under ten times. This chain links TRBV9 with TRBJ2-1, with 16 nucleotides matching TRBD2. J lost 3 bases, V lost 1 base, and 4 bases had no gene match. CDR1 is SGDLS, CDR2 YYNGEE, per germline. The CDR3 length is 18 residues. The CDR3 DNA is TGTGCCAGCAGCGTATTGGGACTAGCGGGAGGGGGCTACAATGAGCAGTTCTTC. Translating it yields CASSVLGLAGGGYNEQFF.

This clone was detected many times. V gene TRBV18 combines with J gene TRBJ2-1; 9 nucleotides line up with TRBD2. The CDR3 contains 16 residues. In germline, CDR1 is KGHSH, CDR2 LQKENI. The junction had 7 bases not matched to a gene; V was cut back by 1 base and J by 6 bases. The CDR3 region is CASSPLVTSGFNEQFF. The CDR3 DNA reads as TGTGCCAGCTCACCACTCGTGACTAGCGGATTCAATGAGCAGTTCTTC.

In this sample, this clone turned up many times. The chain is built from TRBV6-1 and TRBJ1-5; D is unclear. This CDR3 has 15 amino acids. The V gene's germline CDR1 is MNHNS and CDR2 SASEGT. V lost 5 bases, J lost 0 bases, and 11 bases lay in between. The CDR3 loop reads CASSKTQYSNQPQHF. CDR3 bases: TGTGCCAGCAGTAAAACACAATATAGCAATCAGCCCCAGCATTTT.

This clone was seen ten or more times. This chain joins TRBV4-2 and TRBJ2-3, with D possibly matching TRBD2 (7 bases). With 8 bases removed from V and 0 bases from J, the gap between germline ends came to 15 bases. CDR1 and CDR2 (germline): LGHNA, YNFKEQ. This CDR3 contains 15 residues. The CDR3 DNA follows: TGTGCCAGCGGGGGGGAGGGGGACAGCACAGATACGCAGTATTTT. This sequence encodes CASGGEGDSTDTQYF.

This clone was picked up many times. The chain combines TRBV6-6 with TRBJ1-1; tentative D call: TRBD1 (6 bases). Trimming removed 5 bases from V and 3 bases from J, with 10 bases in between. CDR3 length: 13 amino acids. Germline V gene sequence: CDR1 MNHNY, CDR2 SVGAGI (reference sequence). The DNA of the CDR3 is TGTGCCAGCAGTGCCAGGGGAGACACTGAAGCTTTCTTT. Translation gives CASSARGDTEAFF.

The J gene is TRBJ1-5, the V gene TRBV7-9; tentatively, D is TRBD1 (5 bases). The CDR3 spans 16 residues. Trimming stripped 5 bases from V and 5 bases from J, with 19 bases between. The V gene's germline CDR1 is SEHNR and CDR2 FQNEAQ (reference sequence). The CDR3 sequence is CASSQGVGGQDQPQHF. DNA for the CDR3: TGTGCCAGCAGCCAAGGCGTGGGGGGTCAAGATCAGCCCCAGCATTTT.

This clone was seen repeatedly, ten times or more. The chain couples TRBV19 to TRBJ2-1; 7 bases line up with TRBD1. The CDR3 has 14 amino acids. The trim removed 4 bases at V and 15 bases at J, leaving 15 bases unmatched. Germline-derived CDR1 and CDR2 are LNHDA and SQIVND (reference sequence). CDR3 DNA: TGTGCCAGTAGTACGAATCGGGACAGTAAAATTTTGTTCTTC. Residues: CASSTNRDSKILFF.

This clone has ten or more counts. This chain's CDR3 is CASSVAANTGELFF. The DNA for the CDR3 is TGTGCCAGCAGCGTAGCGGCGAACACCGGGGAGCTGTTTTTT. The chain joins TRBV9 to TRBJ2-2; D is uncertain. The CDR3 sequence is 14 residues long. V was shortened by 0 bases and J by 0 bases, with 3 bases between the two germline ends. Per germline, CDR1 SGDLS and CDR2 YYNGEE.

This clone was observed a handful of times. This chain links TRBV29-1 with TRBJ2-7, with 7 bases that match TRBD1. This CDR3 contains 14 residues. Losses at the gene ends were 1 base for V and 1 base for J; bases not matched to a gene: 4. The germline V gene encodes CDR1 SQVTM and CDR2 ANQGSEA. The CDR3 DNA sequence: TGCAGCGTTGAAGGGGACAGCCGATCCTACGAGCAGTACTTC. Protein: CSVEGDSRSYEQYF.

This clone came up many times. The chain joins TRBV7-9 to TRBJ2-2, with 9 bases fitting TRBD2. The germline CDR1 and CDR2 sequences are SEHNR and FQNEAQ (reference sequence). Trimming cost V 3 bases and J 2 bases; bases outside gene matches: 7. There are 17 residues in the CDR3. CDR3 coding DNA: TGTGCCAGCAGCTTTGCCCCTAGCGGGGCCAACACCGGGGAGCTGTTTTTT. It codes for CASSFAPSGANTGELFF.

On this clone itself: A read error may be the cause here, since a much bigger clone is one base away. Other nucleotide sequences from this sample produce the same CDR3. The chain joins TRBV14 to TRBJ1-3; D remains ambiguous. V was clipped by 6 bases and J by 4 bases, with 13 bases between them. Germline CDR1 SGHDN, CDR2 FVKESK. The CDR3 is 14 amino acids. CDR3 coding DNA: TGTGCCAGCAGGAGTCTGTCCTCCGGAAACACCATATATTTT. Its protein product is CASRSLSSGNTIYF.

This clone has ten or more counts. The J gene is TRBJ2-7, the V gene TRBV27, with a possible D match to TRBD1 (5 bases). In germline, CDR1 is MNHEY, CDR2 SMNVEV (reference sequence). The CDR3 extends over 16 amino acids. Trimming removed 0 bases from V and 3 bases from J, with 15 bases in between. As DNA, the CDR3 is TGTGCCAGCAGTTTATCGAAAGGGGTCCTCAACTACGAGCAGTACTTC. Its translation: CASSLSKGVLNYEQYF.

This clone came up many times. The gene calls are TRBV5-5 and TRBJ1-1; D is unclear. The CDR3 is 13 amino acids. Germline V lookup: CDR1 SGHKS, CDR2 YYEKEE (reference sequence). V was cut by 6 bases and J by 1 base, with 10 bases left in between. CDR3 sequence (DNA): TGTGCCAGCAAGAACAATCCGAACACTGAAGCTTTCTTT. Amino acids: CASKNNPNTEAFF.

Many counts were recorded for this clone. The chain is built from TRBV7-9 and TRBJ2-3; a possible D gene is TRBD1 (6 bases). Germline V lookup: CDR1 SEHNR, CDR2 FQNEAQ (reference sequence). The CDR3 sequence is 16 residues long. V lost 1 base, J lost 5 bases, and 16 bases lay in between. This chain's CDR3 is CASSLVVSPTGDTQYF. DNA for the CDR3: TGTGCCAGCAGCTTAGTTGTCTCTCCGACAGGAGATACGCAGTATTTT.

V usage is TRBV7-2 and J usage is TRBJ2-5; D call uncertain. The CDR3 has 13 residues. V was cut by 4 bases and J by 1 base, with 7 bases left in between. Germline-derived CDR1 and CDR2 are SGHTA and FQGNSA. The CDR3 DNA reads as TGTGCCAGCAGCTGGGCCTCCCAAGAGACCCAGTACTTC. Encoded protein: CASSWASQETQYF.

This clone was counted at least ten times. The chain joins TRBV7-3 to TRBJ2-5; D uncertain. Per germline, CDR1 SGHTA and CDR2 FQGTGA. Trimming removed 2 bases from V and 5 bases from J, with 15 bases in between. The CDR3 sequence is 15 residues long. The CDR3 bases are TGTGCCAGCAGCTTAGACCGTGGGCCAAGGGAGACCCAGTACTTC. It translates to CASSLDRGPRETQYF.

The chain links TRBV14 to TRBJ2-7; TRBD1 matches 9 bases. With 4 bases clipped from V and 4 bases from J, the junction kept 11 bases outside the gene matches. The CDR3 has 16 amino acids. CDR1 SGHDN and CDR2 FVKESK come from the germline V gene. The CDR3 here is CASSPNSGTGSYEQYV. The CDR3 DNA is TGTGCCAGCAGCCCCAACTCCGGGACAGGGTCATACGAGCAGTACGTC.

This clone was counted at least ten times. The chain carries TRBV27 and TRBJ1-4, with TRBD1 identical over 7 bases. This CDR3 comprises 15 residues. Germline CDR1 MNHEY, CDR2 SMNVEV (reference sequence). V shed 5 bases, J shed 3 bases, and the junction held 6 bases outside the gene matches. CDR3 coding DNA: TGTGCCAGCAGTCCCTACCAGGGGGCTAATGAAAAACTGTTTTTT. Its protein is CASSPYQGANEKLFF. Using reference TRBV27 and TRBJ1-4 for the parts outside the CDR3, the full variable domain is EAQVTQNPRYLITVTGKKLTVTCSQNMNHEYMSWYRQDPGLGLRQIYYSMNVEVTDKGDVPEGYKVSRKEKRNFPLILESPSPNQTSLYFCASSPYQGANEKLFFGSGTQLSVL.

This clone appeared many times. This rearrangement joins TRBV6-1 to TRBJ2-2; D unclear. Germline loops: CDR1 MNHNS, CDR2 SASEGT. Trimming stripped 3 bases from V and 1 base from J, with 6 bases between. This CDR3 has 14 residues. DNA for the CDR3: TGTGCCAGCAGTGAGATAGAGAACACCGGGGAGCTGTTTTTT. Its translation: CASSEIENTGELFF.

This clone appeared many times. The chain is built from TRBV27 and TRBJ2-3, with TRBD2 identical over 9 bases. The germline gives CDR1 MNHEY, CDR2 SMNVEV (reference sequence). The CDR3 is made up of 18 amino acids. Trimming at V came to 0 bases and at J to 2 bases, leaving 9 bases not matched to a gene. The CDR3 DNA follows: TGTGCCAGCAGTTTATCACCCCAGACTAGCGGATACACAGATACGCAGTATTTT. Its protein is CASSLSPQTSGYTDTQYF.